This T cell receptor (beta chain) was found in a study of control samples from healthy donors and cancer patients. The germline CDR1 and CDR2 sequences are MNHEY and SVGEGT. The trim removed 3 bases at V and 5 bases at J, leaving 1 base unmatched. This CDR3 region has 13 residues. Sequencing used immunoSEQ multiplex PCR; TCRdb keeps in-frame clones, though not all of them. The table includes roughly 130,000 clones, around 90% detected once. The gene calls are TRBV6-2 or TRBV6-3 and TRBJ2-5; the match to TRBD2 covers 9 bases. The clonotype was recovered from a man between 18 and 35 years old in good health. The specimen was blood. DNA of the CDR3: TGTGCCAGCAGTTATCTAGCGGGGGAGACCCAGTACTTC. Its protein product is CASSYLAGETQYF.